The 25 T cell receptor beta chains in this list originate from one sample, sequenced in a study of shared clonotypes between healthy human individuals. Sequenced by immunoSEQ multiplex PCR; TCRdb stores in-frame clones only, minus some. The top ten hold 0.36% of the sample, which has roughly 2,500,000 clones, more than 85% seen once. The sequencing input was naive CD4+ T cells from PBMCs. Specified subset: CD45RA+ positively selected. These receptors were collected from a man between 18 and 35 years old in good health. Some clones in this sample may be carry-over from other donors' samples.

The chain couples TRBV19 to TRBJ1-1; 8 nucleotides line up with TRBD1. CDR3 size: 12 residues. Germline CDR1 LNHDA, CDR2 SQIVND (reference sequence). After removal of 11 bases from V and 4 bases from J, the junction contained 6 bases not matched to a gene. For the CDR3, the DNA is TGTGCCGCCAGAACAGGGGGCACTGAAGCTTTCTTT. Its translation: CAARTGGTEAFF.

Regarding this clone: This sample also contains other DNA sequences that code for the same CDR3. This chain joins TRBV18 and TRBJ2-7; D call uncertain. Germline V gives CDR1 KGHSH, CDR2 LQKENI. There are 13 residues in the CDR3. V was shortened by 0 bases and J by 3 bases, with 6 bases between the two germline ends. CDR3 region: CASSPPVVYEQYF. The CDR3 DNA reads TGTGCCAGCTCACCACCGGTAGTCTACGAGCAGTACTTC.

V is TRBV6-4 and J is TRBJ2-1; D is possibly TRBD2 (5 bases). Trimming cost V 6 bases and J 6 bases, with 12 bases left between them. CDR3 size: 13 residues. Germline V lookup: CDR1 MRHNA, CDR2 SNTAGT. The CDR3 loop reads CASSRTRTNEQFF. CDR3 coding DNA: TGTGCCAGCAGCCGCACTAGAACCAATGAGCAGTTCTTC.

V usage is TRBV7-6 and J usage is TRBJ2-1, with TRBD2 matching over 7 bases. The CDR3 length is 15 residues. The V and J ends lost 5 bases and 3 bases, in that order; junction bases with no gene match: 7. Germline V CDR1 and CDR2: SGHVS, FNYEAQ. CDR3 coding DNA: TGTGCCAGCAGCCCCGTGGGGGGGGTCTACAATGAGCAGTTCTTC. It specifies CASSPVGGVYNEQFF.

This chain connects TRBV7-8 to TRBJ2-5; no reliable D call. This CDR3 region has 14 residues. V gave up 1 base and J gave up 0 bases, with 6 bases separating them. The germline V gene has CDR1 SGHVS and CDR2 FQNEAQ. The CDR3 DNA sequence: TGTGCCAGCAGCTTAGTGGCGAACCAAGAGACCCAGTACTTC. Translated, it gives CASSLVANQETQYF.

This clone was seen only a few times. This chain uses TRBV23-1 with TRBJ1-2; D unclear. TRBV23-1 is treated as an ORF (open reading frame) with a function not yet certain. This CDR3 has 12 amino acids. V shed 3 bases and J shed 3 bases, with 5 bases lying between them. CDR3 amino acids: CASSHEDYGYTF. The CDR3 DNA reads as TGCGCCAGCAGTCACGAGGACTATGGCTACACCTTC.

This chain uses TRBV28 with TRBJ1-3; TRBD1 might be the D (5 bases). The CDR3 loop spans 16 amino acids. Germline-derived CDR1 and CDR2 are MDHEN and SYDVKM. Trimming shortened V by 6 bases and J by 0 bases, and 15 bases separated the two germline ends. CDR3 coding DNA: TGTGCCAGCAGCCCTGGCGGGACCGTCTCTGGAAACACCATATATTTT. Its translation: CASSPGGTVSGNTIYF. Using reference TRBV28 and TRBJ1-3 for the parts outside the CDR3, the full variable domain is DVKVTQSSRYLVKRTGEKVFLECVQDMDHENMFWYRQDPGLGLRLIYFSYDVKMKEKGDIPEGYSVSREKKERFSLILESASTNQTSMYLCASSPGGTVSGNTIYFGEGSWLTVV.

The chain links TRBV6-4 to TRBJ1-2; the D gene is possibly TRBD1 (5 bases). With 6 bases removed from V and 7 bases from J, the gap between germline ends came to 15 bases. The germline gives CDR1 MRHNA, CDR2 SNTAGT. This CDR3 spans 13 amino acids. CDR3 in amino acids: CASRGTPWGGYTF. CDR3 nucleotides: TGTGCCAGCAGAGGGACCCCCTGGGGTGGCTACACCTTC.

This chain links TRBV28 with TRBJ2-2; the match to TRBD1 covers 11 bases. There are 16 residues in the CDR3. Germline values: CDR1 MDHEN, CDR2 SYDVKM. J gave up 4 bases and V 6 bases, and 7 bases lay outside the gene matches. Written as DNA, the CDR3 is TGTGCCAGCAGGCAATCCGGGACAGGGGGCACCGGGGAGCTGTTTTTT. It translates to CASRQSGTGGTGELFF.

J is TRBJ2-6 and V is TRBV5-4; no reliable D call. Germline V CDR1 and CDR2: SGHNT, YYREEE (reference sequence). The CDR3 is 15 amino acids. Between the trimmed V and J ends, which lost 3 bases and 4 bases, there was a span of 11 bases. For the CDR3, the DNA is TGTGCCAGCAGCTCTTACAAATCCGGGGCCAACGTCCTGACTTTC. Translated: CASSSYKSGANVLTF.

The J gene is TRBJ2-1, the V gene TRBV7-2, with a weak D call TRBD1 (6 bases). The germline V gene has CDR1 SGHTA and CDR2 FQGNSA. The CDR3 length is 14 residues. Deletions cut 5 bases from V and 5 bases from J, with 13 bases between. The CDR3 spells CASSDRTNHNEQFF. CDR3 sequence (DNA): TGTGCCAGCAGCGACAGGACAAATCACAATGAGCAGTTCTTC. Full variable domain (missing parts from reference TRBV7-2 and TRBJ2-1): GAGVSQSPSNKVTEKGKDVELRCDPISGHTALYWYRQSLGQGLEFLIYFQGNSAPDKSGLPSDRFSAERTGGSVSTLTIQRTQQEDSAVYLCASSDRTNHNEQFFGPGTRLTVL.

J is TRBJ2-1 and V is TRBV18, with a weak D call TRBD1 (5 bases). Trimming pared 1 base from V and 9 bases from J, leaving 13 bases between. The CDR3 covers 14 residues. Germline V CDR1 and CDR2: KGHSH, LQKENI. CDR3 in DNA: TGTGCCAGCTCACCACTAAATAGGGGCAGTGAGCAGTTCTTC. Residues: CASSPLNRGSEQFF. The whole variable domain, filled in from reference TRBV18 and TRBJ2-1, reads NAGVMQNPRHLVRRRGQEARLRCSPMKGHSHVYWYRQLPEEGLKFMVYLQKENIIDESGMPKERFSAEFPKEGPSILRIQQVVRGDSAAYFCASSPLNRGSEQFFGPGTRLTVL.

The J gene is TRBJ2-5, the V gene TRBV7-9; 8 bases map to TRBD2. CDR3 size: 15 residues. Germline loops: CDR1 SEHNR, CDR2 FQNEAQ (reference sequence). Losses at the gene ends were 4 bases for V and 1 base for J; bases not matched to a gene: 5. The CDR3 region is CASSSLAGRQETQYF. CDR3 bases: TGTGCCAGCAGCTCATTAGCGGGGCGCCAAGAGACCCAGTACTTC.

The V and J genes are TRBV6-1 and TRBJ1-4, with D perhaps matching TRBD1 (6 bases). Per the germline V gene, CDR1 is MNHNS and CDR2 is SASEGT. V shed 7 bases and J shed 6 bases, with 15 bases lying between them. CDR3 length: 14 residues. The CDR3 DNA follows: TGTGCCAGCACGTCAGGGGCGATCGATGAAAAACTGTTTTTT. It specifies CASTSGAIDEKLFF.

The chain combines TRBV7-6 with TRBJ2-5, with no clear D. Deletions cut 0 bases from V and 1 base from J, with 6 bases between. The CDR3 loop spans 14 amino acids. Germline V gene lookup returns CDR1 SGHVS and CDR2 FNYEAQ. The CDR3 coding sequence is TGTGCCAGCAGCTTAGCGAACGGCCAAGAGACCCAGTACTTC. Protein sequence: CASSLANGQETQYF.

This chain joins TRBV19 and TRBJ1-1; D possibly corresponds to TRBD1 (5 bases). Germline CDR1 reads LNHDA; CDR2 reads SQIVND (reference sequence). The V end lost 5 bases, the J end lost 10 bases, and 17 bases lay between the germline ends. The CDR3 consists of 13 residues. The CDR3 protein is CASSSVRGASAFF. CDR3 bases: TGTGCCAGTAGTTCCGTGAGGGGAGCGTCAGCTTTCTTT.

This sequence joins TRBV7-6 and TRBJ2-7; weak D call: TRBD1 (6 bases). The CDR3 loop spans 15 amino acids. V was clipped by 5 bases and J by 2 bases, with 16 bases between them. Germline loops: CDR1 SGHVS, CDR2 FNYEAQ. CDR3 nucleotides: TGTGCCAGCAGCCCGAACGACAGGTTGACCTACGAGCAGTACTTC. Its translation is CASSPNDRLTYEQYF.

This clone has a single count. The chain combines TRBV6-4 with TRBJ1-2, with D possibly TRBD1 on 6 matching bases. Germline V gene sequence: CDR1 MRHNA, CDR2 SNTAGT. CDR3 size: 14 residues. Trimming took off 6 bases at V and 4 bases at J, with 15 bases between the two ends. The CDR3 protein is CASSSEGGPYGYTF. In nucleotides, the CDR3 is TGTGCCAGCAGCAGCGAGGGGGGCCCCTATGGCTACACCTTC.

The chain employs TRBV7-9 and TRBJ1-2, with D possibly matching TRBD1 (5 bases). Germline CDR1 reads SEHNR; CDR2 reads FQNEAQ (reference sequence). V gave up 2 bases and J gave up 7 bases, with 20 bases separating them. The CDR3 has 16 amino acids. The CDR3 protein is CASSLKREGGDVGYTF. CDR3 coding DNA: TGTGCCAGCAGCTTAAAGAGAGAGGGTGGGGACGTTGGCTACACCTTC.

The rearrangement joins TRBV30 to TRBJ2-2, with 8 bases fitting TRBD1. V dropped 3 bases and J dropped 7; count of bases not matched to a gene: 4. Germline V CDR1 and CDR2: GTSNPN, SVGIG (reference sequence). The CDR3 runs to 13 residues. CDR3 protein: CAWRQGAVGELFF. The CDR3 DNA follows: TGTGCCTGGAGGCAGGGGGCGGTCGGGGAGCTGTTTTTT.

The J gene is TRBJ2-3, the V gene TRBV2, with no clear D. V gave up 4 bases and J gave up 2 bases, with 4 bases separating them. Germline V gives CDR1 SNHLY, CDR2 FYNNEI. The CDR3 sequence is 12 residues long. CDR3 nucleotides: TGTGCCAGCAGTGGGTACACAGATACGCAGTATTTT. Residues: CASSGYTDTQYF.

With regard to this clone: The same CDR3 is also encoded by other DNA sequences in this sample. The chain joins TRBV10-3 to TRBJ2-5, with D unclear. Trimming shortened V by 0 bases and J by 1 base, and 6 bases separated the two germline ends. Germline V gene sequence: CDR1 ENHRY, CDR2 SYGVKD. This CDR3 has 14 amino acids. The CDR3: CAISESRGQETQYF. The CDR3, as DNA: TGTGCCATCAGTGAGTCGCGTGGCCAAGAGACCCAGTACTTC.

The chain is built from TRBV2 and TRBJ1-2; D is unclear. Germline-derived CDR1 and CDR2 are SNHLY and FYNNEI. The CDR3 consists of 13 residues. V lost 10 bases, J lost 7 bases, and 19 bases lay in between. CDR3 sequence reads: CATQRTSDSGYTF. CDR3 coding DNA: TGTGCCACCCAGCGGACGTCTGATAGTGGCTACACCTTC.

The chain carries TRBV5-1 and TRBJ2-7, with 10 positions matching TRBD1. The CDR3 spans 15 residues. Germline CDR1 reads SGHRS; CDR2 reads YFSETQ. V dropped 3 bases and J dropped 1; count of bases not matched to a gene: 4. The CDR3 bases are TGCGCCAGCAGCTGGGGGACAGGGGTTTCCTACGAGCAGTACTTC. Encoded protein: CASSWGTGVSYEQYF.

This chain uses TRBV4-1 with TRBJ2-1; D may be TRBD1 (5 bases). The CDR3 is 18 amino acids. V was shortened by 0 bases and J by 0 bases, with 15 bases between the two germline ends. The germline V gene has CDR1 MGHRA and CDR2 YSYEKL. CDR3 nucleotide sequence: TGCGCCAGCAGCCAAGATAGGGGTTCCATGAGCTCCTACAATGAGCAGTTCTTC. Its translation: CASSQDRGSMSSYNEQFF.